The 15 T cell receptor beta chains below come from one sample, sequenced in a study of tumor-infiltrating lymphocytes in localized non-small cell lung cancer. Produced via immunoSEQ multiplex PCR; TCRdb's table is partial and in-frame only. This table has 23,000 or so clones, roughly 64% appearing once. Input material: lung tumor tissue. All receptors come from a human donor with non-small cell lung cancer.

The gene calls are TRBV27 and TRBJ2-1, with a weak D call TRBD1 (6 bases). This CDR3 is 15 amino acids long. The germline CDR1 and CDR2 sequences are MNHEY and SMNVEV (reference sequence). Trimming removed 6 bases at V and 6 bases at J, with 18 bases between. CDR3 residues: CASSTPTGLGNEQFF. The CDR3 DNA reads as TGTGCCAGCAGCACCCCTACAGGGCTCGGCAATGAGCAGTTCTTC.

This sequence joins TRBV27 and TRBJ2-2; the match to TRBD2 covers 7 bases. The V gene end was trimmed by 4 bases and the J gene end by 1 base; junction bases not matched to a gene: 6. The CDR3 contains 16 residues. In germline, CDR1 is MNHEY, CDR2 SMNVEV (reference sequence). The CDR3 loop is CASSSRPSGNTGELFF. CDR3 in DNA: TGTGCCAGCAGTTCCCGTCCTAGCGGGAACACCGGGGAGCTGTTTTTT.

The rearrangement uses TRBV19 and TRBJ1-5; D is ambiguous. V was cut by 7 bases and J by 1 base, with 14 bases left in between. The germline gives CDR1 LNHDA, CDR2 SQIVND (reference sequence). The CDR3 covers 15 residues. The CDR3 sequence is CASTRTSMSNQPQHF. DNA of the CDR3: TGTGCCAGTACTAGAACATCGATGAGCAATCAGCCCCAGCATTTT.

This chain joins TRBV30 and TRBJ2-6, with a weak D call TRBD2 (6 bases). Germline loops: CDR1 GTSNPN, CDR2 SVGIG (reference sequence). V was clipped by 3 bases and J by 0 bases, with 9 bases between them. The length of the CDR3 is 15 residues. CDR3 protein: CAWRGGVSGANVLTF. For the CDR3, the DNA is TGTGCCTGGAGGGGGGGAGTCTCTGGGGCCAACGTCCTGACTTTC.

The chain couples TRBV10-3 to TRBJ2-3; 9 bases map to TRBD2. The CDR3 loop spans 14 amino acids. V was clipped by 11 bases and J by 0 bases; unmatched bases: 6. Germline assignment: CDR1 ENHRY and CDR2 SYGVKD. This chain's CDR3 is CASTSGGSTDTQYF. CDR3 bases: TGTGCCTCGACTAGCGGAGGTAGCACAGATACGCAGTATTTT.

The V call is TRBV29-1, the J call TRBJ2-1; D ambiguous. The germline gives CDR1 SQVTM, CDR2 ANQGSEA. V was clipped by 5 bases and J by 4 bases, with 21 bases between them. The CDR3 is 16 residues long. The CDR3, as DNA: TGCAGCGTTATACCGGGCCGTTCGCCTGGGTACAATGAGCAGTTCTTC. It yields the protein CSVIPGRSPGYNEQFF.

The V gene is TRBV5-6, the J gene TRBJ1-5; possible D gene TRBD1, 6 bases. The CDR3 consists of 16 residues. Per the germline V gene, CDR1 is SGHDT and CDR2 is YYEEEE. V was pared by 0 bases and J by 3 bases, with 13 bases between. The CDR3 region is CASSLGWGASNQPQHF. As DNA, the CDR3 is TGTGCCAGCAGCTTGGGCTGGGGGGCGTCCAATCAGCCCCAGCATTTT.

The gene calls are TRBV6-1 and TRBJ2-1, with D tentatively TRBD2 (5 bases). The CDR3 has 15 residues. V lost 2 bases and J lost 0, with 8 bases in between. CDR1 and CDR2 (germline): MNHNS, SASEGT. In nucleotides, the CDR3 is TGTGCCAGCAGTGAAATGGCGGGCTCCTACAATGAGCAGTTCTTC. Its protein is CASSEMAGSYNEQFF.

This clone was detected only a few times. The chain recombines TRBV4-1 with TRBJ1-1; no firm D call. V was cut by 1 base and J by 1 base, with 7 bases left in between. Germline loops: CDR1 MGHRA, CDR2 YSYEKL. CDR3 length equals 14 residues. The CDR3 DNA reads TGCGCCAGCAGCCAAGCACATTCGAACACTGAAGCTTTCTTT. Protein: CASSQAHSNTEAFF.

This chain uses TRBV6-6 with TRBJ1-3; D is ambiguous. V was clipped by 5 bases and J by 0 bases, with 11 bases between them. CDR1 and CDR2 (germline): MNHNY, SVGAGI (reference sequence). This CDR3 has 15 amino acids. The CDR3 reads CASSQNSLSGNTIYF. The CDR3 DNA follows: TGTGCCAGCAGTCAGAACAGCCTCTCTGGAAACACCATATATTTT.

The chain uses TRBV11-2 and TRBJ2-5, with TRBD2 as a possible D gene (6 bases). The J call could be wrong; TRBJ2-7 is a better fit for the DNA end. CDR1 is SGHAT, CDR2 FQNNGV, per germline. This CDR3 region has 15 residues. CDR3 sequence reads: CASSPGGSKSYEQYF. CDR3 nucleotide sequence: TGTGCCAGCAGCCCTGGGGGGAGTAAGAGCTACGAGCAGTACTTC.

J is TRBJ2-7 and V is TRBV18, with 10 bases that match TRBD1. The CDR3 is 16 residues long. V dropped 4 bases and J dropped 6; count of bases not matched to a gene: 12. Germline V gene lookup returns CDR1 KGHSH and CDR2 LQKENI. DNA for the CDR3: TGTGCCAGCTCACTACCCGGGACAGGGGAGATCACCGAGCAGTACTTC. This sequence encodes CASSLPGTGEITEQYF.

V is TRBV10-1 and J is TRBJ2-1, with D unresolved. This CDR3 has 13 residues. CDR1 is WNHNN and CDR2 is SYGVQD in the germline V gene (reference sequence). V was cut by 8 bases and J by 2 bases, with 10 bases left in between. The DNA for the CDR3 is TGCGCCAGCGGGGTAGGTCCCTACAATGAGCAGTTCTTC. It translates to CASGVGPYNEQFF.

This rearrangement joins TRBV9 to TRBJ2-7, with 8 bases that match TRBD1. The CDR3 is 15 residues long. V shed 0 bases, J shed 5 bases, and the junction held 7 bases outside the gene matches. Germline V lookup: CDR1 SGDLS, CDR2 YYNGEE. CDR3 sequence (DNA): TGTGCCAGCAGCGTAGAGGGACAGGTCGTCAACGAGCAGTACTTC. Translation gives CASSVEGQVVNEQYF. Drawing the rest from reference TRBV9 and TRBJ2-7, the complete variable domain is DSGVTQTPKHLITATGQRVTLRCSPRSGDLSVYWYQQSLDQGLQFLIQYYNGEERAKGNILERFSAQQFPDLHSELNLSSLELGDSALYFCASSVEGQVVNEQYFGPGTRLTVT.

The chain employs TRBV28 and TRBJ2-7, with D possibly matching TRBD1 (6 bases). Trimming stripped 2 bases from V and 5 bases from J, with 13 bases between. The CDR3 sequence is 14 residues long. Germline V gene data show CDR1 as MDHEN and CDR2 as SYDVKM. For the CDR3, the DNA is TGTGCCAGCAGTTTACAGGGGAGTTTCGACGAGCAGTACTTC. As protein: CASSLQGSFDEQYF.